These 25 T cell receptor beta chains came from one sample sequenced in a study of CD8 T cells in Susac syndrome (dated 2019 in TCRdb). Receptors were amplified or captured by the immunoSEQ multiplex PCR assay. RNA was extracted with the RNeasy kit and about 0.5 to 1 ug was reverse transcribed using random hexamers. TCRdb took the public reads, trimmed them with fastp at Q25, ran MiXCR for clone calling and kept in-frame beta chains. Every CDR3 protein is listed once, alongside the most common genes and DNA of its rows. This sample lists 100,000 to 150,000 distinct CDR3 sequences; about 92% were detected once. The top ten constitute 0.093% of the sample. Input material: CD4+ T cells from PBMCs. All receptors derive from a human donor with multiple sclerosis.

The CDR3 reads CASGEDRNYGYTF. DNA for the CDR3: TGTGCCAGCGGGGAGGACAGGAACTATGGCTACACCTTC. The chain has TRBV27 and TRBJ1-2; 7 bases are shared with TRBD1. The CDR3 length is 13 residues. Germline CDR1 is MNHEY and CDR2 is SMNVEV (reference sequence). J lost 2 bases, V lost 8 bases, and 5 bases had no gene match.

The chain joins TRBV28 to TRBJ1-4; D might be TRBD1 (5 bases). The CDR3 contains 14 residues. Trimming pared 7 bases from V and 7 bases from J, leaving 16 bases between. The V gene's germline CDR1 is MDHEN and CDR2 SYDVKM. The CDR3 bases are TGTGCCAGCAACAAACCCGGGACCCCTGAAAAACTGTTTTTT. This translates into CASNKPGTPEKLFF.

The chain couples TRBV7-3 to TRBJ1-1, with unresolved D. V lost 6 bases and J 5 bases, leaving 19 bases between the germline ends. CDR1 is SGHTA, CDR2 FQGTGA, per germline. The CDR3 runs to 15 residues. CDR3 protein: CASSPGPSRRTEAFF. CDR3 bases: TGTGCCAGCAGTCCGGGCCCCTCCCGAAGGACTGAAGCTTTCTTT.

V is TRBV7-2 and J is TRBJ2-3; 8 bases are shared with TRBD2. Per germline, CDR1 SGHTA and CDR2 FQGNSA. There are 16 residues in the CDR3. Trimming at V came to 0 bases and at J to 0 bases, leaving 2 bases not matched to a gene. The CDR3 loop reads CASSLAGGVSTDTQYF. For the CDR3, the DNA is TGTGCCAGCAGCTTAGCCGGGGGGGTAAGCACAGATACGCAGTATTTT. Full variable domain (outside the CDR3, taken from reference TRBV7-2 and TRBJ2-3): GAGVSQSPSNKVTEKGKDVELRCDPISGHTALYWYRQSLGQGLEFLIYFQGNSAPDKSGLPSDRFSAERTGGSVSTLTIQRTQQEDSAVYLCASSLAGGVSTDTQYFGPGTRLTVL.

In nucleotides, the CDR3 is TGTGCCAGCAGTGCGCATCATCGTCGCGGGGTGGAGGAGACCCAGTACTTC. The encoded protein is CASSAHHRRGVEETQYF. The chain carries TRBV2 and TRBJ2-5, with a tentative D call TRBD2 (6 bases). This CDR3 has 17 residues. CDR1 SNHLY and CDR2 FYNNEI come from the germline V gene. The V gene lost 4 bases and the J gene lost 5 bases, with 23 bases spanning the gap.

This clonotype was recorded only once. The chain employs TRBV5-8 and TRBJ1-2; the D is unclear. The length of the CDR3 is 14 residues. Germline CDR1 reads SGHTS; CDR2 reads YDEGEE. The ends were cut back, 2 bases at V and 8 bases at J, with 16 bases in the middle. The CDR3 is CASSFERVPAGYTF. The DNA for the CDR3 is TGTGCCAGCAGCTTCGAAAGGGTCCCCGCGGGCTACACCTTC.

The genes are TRBV30 and TRBJ1-1; unclear D gene. V was clipped by 2 bases and J by 0 bases, with 4 bases between them. This CDR3 is built from 12 residues. The V gene's germline CDR1 is GTSNPN and CDR2 SVGIG (reference sequence). CDR3: CAWSWMNTEAFF. Here the CDR3 DNA reads TGTGCCTGGAGTTGGATGAACACTGAAGCTTTCTTT. The whole variable domain, filled in from reference TRBV30 and TRBJ1-1, reads SQTIHQWPATLVQPVGSPLSLECTVEGTSNPNLYWYRQAAGRGLQLLFYSVGIGQISSEVPQNLSASRPQDRQFILSSKKLLLSDSGFYLCAWSWMNTEAFFGQGTRLTVV.

The chain recombines TRBV13 with TRBJ1-5; tentatively, D is TRBD1 (5 bases). The CDR3 is made up of 14 amino acids. Germline V gene sequence: CDR1 PRHDT, CDR2 FYEKMQ (reference sequence). The germline V and J ends were trimmed by 5 bases and 7 bases, with 15 bases remaining between them. CDR3 sequence (DNA): TGTGCCAGCAGCCGGGGGGGACCTACCCAGCCCCAGCATTTT. Protein sequence: CASSRGGPTQPQHF.

This sequence joins TRBV7-2 and TRBJ1-2, with TRBD1 as a possible D gene (6 bases). The CDR3 runs 14 residues. V lost 3 bases and J 4 bases, leaving 12 bases between the germline ends. The germline V gene has CDR1 SGHTA and CDR2 FQGNSA. CDR3 protein: CASSFWTAFYGYTF. In DNA, the CDR3 is TGTGCCAGCAGCTTTTGGACAGCGTTCTATGGCTACACCTTC.

This clonotype was observed a single time. The J gene is TRBJ1-1, the V gene TRBV14; maybe TRBD1 (5 bases). Germline V CDR1 and CDR2: SGHDN, FVKESK. The length of the CDR3 is 15 residues. V was shortened by 4 bases and J by 4 bases, with 16 bases between the two germline ends. The CDR3 reads CASSPRVAGLTEAFF. The CDR3 DNA reads as TGTGCCAGCAGCCCCCGAGTAGCGGGGCTCACTGAAGCTTTCTTT.

Only one count was recorded for this clonotype. J is TRBJ2-7 and V is TRBV13; no firm D call. Trimming removed 5 bases from V and 6 bases from J, with 11 bases in between. The germline V gene has CDR1 PRHDT and CDR2 FYEKMQ (reference sequence). This CDR3 spans 12 amino acids. In DNA form, the CDR3 reads TGTGCCAGCAGCCCCGTCTCTGGCGAGCAGTACTTC. This encodes CASSPVSGEQYF.

The chain has TRBV6-1 and TRBJ2-2, with a possible D match to TRBD2 (5 bases). The V end was cut by 6 bases, the J end by 4 bases, with 18 bases between. CDR3 size: 16 residues. The germline CDR1 and CDR2 sequences are MNHNS and SASEGT. The CDR3, as DNA: TGTGCCAGCAGCCGAAAATGGGAGTTCGGCACCGGGGAGCTGTTTTTT. This sequence encodes CASSRKWEFGTGELFF.

This rearrangement joins TRBV5-4 to TRBJ2-7, with TRBD2 matching 10 bases. This CDR3 region has 16 residues. With 0 bases clipped from V and 5 bases from J, the junction kept 8 bases outside the gene matches. From germline, CDR1 is SGHNT and CDR2 YYREEE (reference sequence). In DNA form, the CDR3 reads TGTGCCAGCAGCTTGGTTCGAGCGGGGGGGCAGGACGAGCAGTACTTC. This translates into CASSLVRAGGQDEQYF.

Here the CDR3 reads CASREQSEQFF. The CDR3 bases are TGTGCCAGCAGGGAGCAAAGTGAGCAGTTCTTC. V is TRBV12-3 or TRBV12-4 and J is TRBJ2-1; D gene ambiguous. With 6 bases removed from V and 9 bases from J, the gap between germline ends came to 9 bases. This CDR3 comprises 11 residues.

The chain couples TRBV30 to TRBJ1-1, with D perhaps matching TRBD1 (6 bases). Germline-derived CDR1 and CDR2 are GTSNPN and SVGIG (reference sequence). The V end was cut by 0 bases, the J end by 10 bases, with 12 bases between. CDR3 length: 12 residues. The CDR3 reads CAWSVSGVGAFF. CDR3 sequence (DNA): TGTGCCTGGAGTGTATCAGGGGTCGGAGCTTTCTTT.

The chain uses TRBV6-2 or TRBV6-3 and TRBJ2-2; D is possibly TRBD2 (6 bases). Germline V CDR1 and CDR2: MNHEY, SVGEGT. V was shortened by 11 bases and J by 9 bases, with 19 bases between the two germline ends. This CDR3 has 13 residues. CDR3 DNA: TGTGCCGGTGGGGAGGACCCAACCCGGGAGCTGTTTTTT. Translating gives CAGGEDPTRELFF.

J is TRBJ2-5 and V is TRBV12-3 or TRBV12-4, with TRBD2 matching 12 bases. CDR3 size: 16 residues. Trimming cost V 3 bases and J 5 bases; bases outside gene matches: 7. For the CDR3, the DNA is TGTGCCAGCAGTTTGTCTAGCGGGGGGGCTATGGAGACCCAGTACTTC. Its protein product is CASSLSSGGAMETQYF.

V is TRBV11-2 and J is TRBJ2-4; D possibly uses TRBD1 or TRBD2 (5 bases each). The CDR3 covers 15 residues. Germline V lookup: CDR1 SGHAT, CDR2 FQNNGV. The V end was cut by 0 bases, the J end by 6 bases, with 12 bases between. In DNA form, the CDR3 reads TGTGCCAGCAGCTTAGATCCAGGGACCGGAAACATTCAGTACTTC. It specifies CASSLDPGTGNIQYF. The full variable domain, rest sourced from reference TRBV11-2 and TRBJ2-4, is EAGVAQSPRYKIIEKRQSVAFWCNPISGHATLYWYQQILGQGPKLLIQFQNNGVVDDSQLPKDRFSAERLKGVDSTLKIQPAKLEDSAVYLCASSLDPGTGNIQYFGAGTRLSVL.

This rearrangement joins TRBV20-1 to TRBJ2-5, with D possibly being TRBD2 (5 bases). CDR3 length: 15 amino acids. The V gene's germline CDR1 is DFQATT and CDR2 SNEGSKA (reference sequence). V dropped 3 bases and J dropped 2 bases, with 16 bases sitting between them. CDR3: CSASPPVGEQETQYF. The CDR3 coding sequence is TGCAGTGCTAGCCCCCCTGTGGGAGAGCAAGAGACCCAGTACTTC.

There are a few counts of this clonotype. The CDR3 is CSAQDAGGPYEQYF. In nucleotides, the CDR3 is TGCAGTGCTCAGGACGCAGGGGGCCCCTACGAGCAGTACTTC. V is TRBV20-1 and J is TRBJ2-7, with 8 positions matching TRBD1. Losses at the gene ends were 5 bases for V and 2 bases for J; bases not matched to a gene: 8. Germline-derived CDR1 and CDR2 are DFQATT and SNEGSKA (reference sequence). The CDR3 covers 14 residues.

This clonotype was seen a handful of times. CDR3 nucleotide sequence: TGTGCCAGCAGCCAAGTTCACGAGCAGTACTTC. Encoded protein: CASSQVHEQYF. The rearrangement links TRBV3-1 to TRBJ2-7; D uncertain. CDR1 is LGHDT and CDR2 is YNNKEL in the germline V gene (reference sequence). V lost 1 base and J lost 5, with 3 bases in between. This CDR3 contains 11 residues.

CDR3 coding DNA: TGTGCCAGCACCGAGAGGGACATAAACGTTGGCTACACCTTC. This gives the protein CASTERDINVGYTF. The chain carries TRBV28 and TRBJ1-2; the D gene is possibly TRBD1 (6 bases). Germline CDR1 and CDR2: MDHEN and SYDVKM. V gave up 7 bases and J gave up 7 bases, with 19 bases separating them. The CDR3 runs 14 residues.

V gene TRBV5-1 combines with J gene TRBJ1-5; maybe TRBD1 (5 bases). The CDR3 consists of 14 residues. CDR1 SGHRS and CDR2 YFSETQ come from the germline V gene. V was trimmed by 2 bases and J by 5 bases, leaving 11 bases between them. The CDR3 bases are TGCGCCAGCAGCTTCACAGGTGACGATCAGCCCCAGCATTTT. Translated, it gives CASSFTGDDQPQHF.

In this sample, this clonotype turned up once. CDR3 DNA sequence: TGCAGCGTTGGGGGAACAGGCCGCAATGAGCAGTTCTTC. Translating gives CSVGGTGRNEQFF. The chain employs TRBV29-1 and TRBJ2-1, with D perhaps matching TRBD1 (5 bases). Per the germline V gene, CDR1 is SQVTM and CDR2 is ANQGSEA. The germline V and J ends were trimmed by 4 bases and 6 bases, with 13 bases remaining between them. The CDR3 has 13 residues.

The rearrangement links TRBV18 to TRBJ1-2; tentatively, D is TRBD1 (5 bases). V was shortened by 2 bases and J by 3 bases, with 10 bases between the two germline ends. The CDR3 spans 14 residues. Germline assignment: CDR1 KGHSH and CDR2 LQKENI. The CDR3 region has the DNA TGTGCCAGCTCACCAAGGAGGGACCACTATGGCTACACCTTC. Protein sequence: CASSPRRDHYGYTF.